Below are 3 T cell receptor beta chains sequenced from a single sample in a study of blood T cell repertoires in COVID-19. The protocol was immunoSEQ multiplex PCR, while the TCRdb copy is restricted to in-frame clones and leaves out a portion. The sample has about 440,000 clones; roughly 87% are singletons. Sequencing used PBMCs or T cells enriched from blood (not recorded which). These receptors came from a man between 18 and 35 years old who had recovered from COVID-19.

The sample holds a few counts of this clone. This chain links TRBV7-2 with TRBJ1-1, with no clear D. The CDR3 loop spans 14 amino acids. Germline V gene lookup returns CDR1 SGHTA and CDR2 FQGNSA. Trimming pared 4 bases from V and 4 bases from J, leaving 13 bases between. The DNA of the CDR3 is TGTGCCAGCAGCTCCCTGGGAGGTCTCACTGAAGCTTTCTTT. This encodes CASSSLGGLTEAFF.

This chain connects TRBV9 to TRBJ2-1, with 7 bases identical to TRBD2. Looked up from germline, CDR1 is SGDLS and CDR2 is YYNGEE. J lost 6 bases, V lost 2 bases, and 5 bases had no gene match. CDR3 length: 14 amino acids. In nucleotides, the CDR3 is TGTGCCAGCAGCGTCACTAGCGTCTCCAATGAGCAGTTCTTC. It encodes CASSVTSVSNEQFF.

The V gene is TRBV19, the J gene TRBJ1-6; the match to TRBD1 covers 9 bases. The trim removed 3 bases at V and 8 bases at J, leaving 8 bases unmatched. This CDR3 is 16 amino acids long. Germline CDR1 and CDR2: LNHDA and SQIVND (reference sequence). The CDR3 protein is CASSIAHRGLYSPLHF. The CDR3 coding sequence is TGTGCCAGTAGTATTGCCCACAGGGGGCTTTATTCACCCCTCCACTTT.